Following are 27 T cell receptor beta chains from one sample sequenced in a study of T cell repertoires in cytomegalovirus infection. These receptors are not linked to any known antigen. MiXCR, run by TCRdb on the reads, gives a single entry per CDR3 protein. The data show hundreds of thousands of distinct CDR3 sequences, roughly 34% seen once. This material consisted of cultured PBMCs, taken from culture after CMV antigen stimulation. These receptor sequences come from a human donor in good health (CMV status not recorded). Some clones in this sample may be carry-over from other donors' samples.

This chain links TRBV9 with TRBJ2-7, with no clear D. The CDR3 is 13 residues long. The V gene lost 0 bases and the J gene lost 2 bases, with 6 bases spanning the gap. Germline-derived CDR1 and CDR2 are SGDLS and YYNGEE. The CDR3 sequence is CASSVASTYEQYF. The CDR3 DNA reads TGTGCCAGCAGCGTAGCCTCCACCTACGAGCAGTACTTC.

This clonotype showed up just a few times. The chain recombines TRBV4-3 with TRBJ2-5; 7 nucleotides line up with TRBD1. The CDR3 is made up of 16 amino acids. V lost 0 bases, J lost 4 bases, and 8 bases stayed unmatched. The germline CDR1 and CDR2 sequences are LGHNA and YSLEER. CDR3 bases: TGCGCCAGCAGCCAAGATTTCCGACAGGGCCGAGAGACCCAGTACTTC. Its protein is CASSQDFRQGRETQYF.

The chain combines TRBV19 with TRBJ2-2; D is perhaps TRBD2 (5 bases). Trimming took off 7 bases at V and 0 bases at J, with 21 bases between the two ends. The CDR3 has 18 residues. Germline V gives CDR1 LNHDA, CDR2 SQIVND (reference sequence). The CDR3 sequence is CASNEGRKSNANTGELFF. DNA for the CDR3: TGTGCCAGTAATGAGGGAAGAAAATCCAACGCGAACACCGGGGAGCTGTTTTTT.

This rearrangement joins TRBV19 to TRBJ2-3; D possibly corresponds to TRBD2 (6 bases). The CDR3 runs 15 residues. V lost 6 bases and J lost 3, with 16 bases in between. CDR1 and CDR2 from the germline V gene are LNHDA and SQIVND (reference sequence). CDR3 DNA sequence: TGTGCCAGTAGCACTTGGGCAGGGACTACAGATACGCAGTATTTT. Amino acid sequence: CASSTWAGTTDTQYF.

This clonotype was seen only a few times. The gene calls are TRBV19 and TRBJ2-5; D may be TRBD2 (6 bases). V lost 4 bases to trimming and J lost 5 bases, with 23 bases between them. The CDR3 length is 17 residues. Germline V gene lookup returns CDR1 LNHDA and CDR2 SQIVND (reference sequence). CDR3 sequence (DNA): TGTGCCAGTAGTAACCAGCGTGGAGGGGAGAAGTGGGAGACCCAGTACTTC. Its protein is CASSNQRGGEKWETQYF.

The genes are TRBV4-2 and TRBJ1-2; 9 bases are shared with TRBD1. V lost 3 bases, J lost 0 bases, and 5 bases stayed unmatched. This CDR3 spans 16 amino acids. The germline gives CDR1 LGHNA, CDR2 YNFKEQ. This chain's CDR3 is CASSHGQGFTNYGYTF. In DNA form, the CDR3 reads TGTGCCAGCAGCCACGGACAGGGGTTCACTAACTATGGCTACACCTTC.

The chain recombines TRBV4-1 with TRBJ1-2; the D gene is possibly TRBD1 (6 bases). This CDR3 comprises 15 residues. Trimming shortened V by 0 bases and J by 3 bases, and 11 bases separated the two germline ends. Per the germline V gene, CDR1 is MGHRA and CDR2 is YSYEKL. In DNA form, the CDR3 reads TGCGCCAGCAGCCAAGAAGGCAGGGGTGACTATGGCTACACCTTC. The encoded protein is CASSQEGRGDYGYTF.

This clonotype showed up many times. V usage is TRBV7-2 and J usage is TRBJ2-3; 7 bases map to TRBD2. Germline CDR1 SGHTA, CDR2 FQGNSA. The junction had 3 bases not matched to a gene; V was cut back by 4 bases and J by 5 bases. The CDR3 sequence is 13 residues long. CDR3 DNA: TGTGCCAGCAGCTACATAGCGGGAGATACGCAGTATTTT. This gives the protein CASSYIAGDTQYF.

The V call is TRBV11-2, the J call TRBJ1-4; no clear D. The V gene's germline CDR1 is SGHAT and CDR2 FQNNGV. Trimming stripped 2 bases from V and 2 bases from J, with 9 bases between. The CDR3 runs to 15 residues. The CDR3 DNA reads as TGTGCCAGCAGCTTAATTGGTTATACTAATGAAAAACTGTTTTTT. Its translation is CASSLIGYTNEKLFF.

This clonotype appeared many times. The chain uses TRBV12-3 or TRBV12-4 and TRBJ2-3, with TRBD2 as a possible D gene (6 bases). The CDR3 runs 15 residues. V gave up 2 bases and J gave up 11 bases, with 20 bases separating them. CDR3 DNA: TGTGCCAGCAGTTTATCTTCAGCGGGTTCCCCGAGGCAGTATTTT. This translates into CASSLSSAGSPRQYF.

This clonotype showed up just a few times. This CDR3 reads CASSLSGRASYEQYF. For the CDR3, the DNA is TGTGCCAGCAGCTTAAGCGGGAGAGCTTCCTACGAGCAGTACTTC. The chain uses TRBV11-2 and TRBJ2-7; TRBD2 matches at 8 bases. After removal of 2 bases from V and 1 base from J, the junction contained 4 bases not matched to a gene. CDR1 and CDR2 (germline): SGHAT, FQNNGV. CDR3 length: 15 residues.

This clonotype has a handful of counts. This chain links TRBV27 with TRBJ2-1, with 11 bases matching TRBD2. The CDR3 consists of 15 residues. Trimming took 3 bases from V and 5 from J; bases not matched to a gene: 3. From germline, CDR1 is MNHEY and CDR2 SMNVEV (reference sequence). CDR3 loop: CASSFTSGRHNEQFF. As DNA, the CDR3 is TGTGCCAGCAGTTTCACTAGCGGGAGACACAATGAGCAGTTCTTC.

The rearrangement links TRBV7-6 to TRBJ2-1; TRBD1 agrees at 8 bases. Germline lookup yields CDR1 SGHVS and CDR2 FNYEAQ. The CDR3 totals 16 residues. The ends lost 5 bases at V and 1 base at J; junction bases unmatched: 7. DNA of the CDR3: TGTGCCAGCAGCCCAGGAGGGACAGGTTCCTACAATGAGCAGTTCTTC. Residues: CASSPGGTGSYNEQFF.

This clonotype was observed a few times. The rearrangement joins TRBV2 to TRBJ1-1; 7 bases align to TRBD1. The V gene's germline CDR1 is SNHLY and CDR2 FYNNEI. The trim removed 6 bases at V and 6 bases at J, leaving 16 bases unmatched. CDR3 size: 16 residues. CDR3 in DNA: TGTGCCAGCAGGGCCAGGGACAGACCCCCGGCGGCTGAAGCTTTCTTT. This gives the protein CASRARDRPPAAEAFF.

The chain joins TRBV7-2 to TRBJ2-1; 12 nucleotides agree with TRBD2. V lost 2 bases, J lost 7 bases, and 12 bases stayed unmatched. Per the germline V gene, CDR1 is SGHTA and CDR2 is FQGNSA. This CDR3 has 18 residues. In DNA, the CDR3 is TGTGCCAGCAGCTTACGCCTAGCGGGAGGGCCCTCAGTTAATGAGCAGTTCTTC. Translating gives CASSLRLAGGPSVNEQFF.

The CDR3 DNA reads TGTGCCAGCAGTTTACGGCGGGAACCCCACTCCTACAATGAGCAGTTCTTC. Protein sequence: CASSLRREPHSYNEQFF. This chain joins TRBV12-3 or TRBV12-4 and TRBJ2-1; possibly TRBD2 for D (6 bases). The CDR3 runs 17 residues. V lost 2 bases and J lost 0, with 14 bases in between.

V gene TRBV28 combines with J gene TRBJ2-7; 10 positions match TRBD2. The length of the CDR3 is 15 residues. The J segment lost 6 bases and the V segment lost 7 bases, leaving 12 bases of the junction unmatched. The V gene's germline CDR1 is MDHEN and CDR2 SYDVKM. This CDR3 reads CASTRPGLASGEQYF. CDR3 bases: TGTGCCAGCACGCGACCGGGACTAGCGTCGGGCGAGCAGTACTTC.

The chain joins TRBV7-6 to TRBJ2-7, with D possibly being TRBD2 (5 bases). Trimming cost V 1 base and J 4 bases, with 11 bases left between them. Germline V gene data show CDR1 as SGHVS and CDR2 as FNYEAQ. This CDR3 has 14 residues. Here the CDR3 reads CASSLGVGLYEQYV. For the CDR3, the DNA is TGTGCCAGCAGCTTAGGGGTAGGACTTTACGAGCAGTACGTC.

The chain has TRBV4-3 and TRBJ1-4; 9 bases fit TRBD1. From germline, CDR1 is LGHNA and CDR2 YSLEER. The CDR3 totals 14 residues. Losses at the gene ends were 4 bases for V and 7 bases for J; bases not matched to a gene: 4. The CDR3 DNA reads TGCGCCAGCAGCCGGGGACAGGGAGTTGAAAAACTGTTTTTT. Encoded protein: CASSRGQGVEKLFF.

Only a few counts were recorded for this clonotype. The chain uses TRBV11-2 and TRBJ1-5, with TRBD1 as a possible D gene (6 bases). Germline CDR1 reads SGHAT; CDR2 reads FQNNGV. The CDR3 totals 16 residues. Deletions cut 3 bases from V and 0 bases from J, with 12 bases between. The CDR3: CASSLTLDSSNQPQHF. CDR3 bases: TGTGCCAGCAGCTTGACGTTGGACAGTAGCAATCAGCCCCAGCATTTT.

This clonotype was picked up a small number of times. This CDR3 reads CASSLDPPGAKNIQYF. DNA for the CDR3: TGTGCCAGCAGTTTAGATCCTCCGGGCGCCAAAAACATTCAGTACTTC. The chain employs TRBV12-3 or TRBV12-4 and TRBJ2-4; D unclear. Trimming pared 1 base from V and 1 base from J, leaving 11 bases between. This CDR3 has 16 amino acids.

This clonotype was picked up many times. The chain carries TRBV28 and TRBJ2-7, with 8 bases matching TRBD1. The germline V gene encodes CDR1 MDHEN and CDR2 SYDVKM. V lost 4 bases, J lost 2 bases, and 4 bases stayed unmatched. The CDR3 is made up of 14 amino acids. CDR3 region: CASSSGQGPYEQYF. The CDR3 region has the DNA TGTGCCAGCAGTTCCGGACAGGGACCCTACGAGCAGTACTTC.

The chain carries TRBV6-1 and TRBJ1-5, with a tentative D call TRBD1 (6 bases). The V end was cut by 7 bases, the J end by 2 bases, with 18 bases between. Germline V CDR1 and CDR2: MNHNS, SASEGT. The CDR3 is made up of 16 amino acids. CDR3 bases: TGTGCCAGCACCACCGATCGTCGACAGGGCAATCAGCCCCAGCATTTT. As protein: CASTTDRRQGNQPQHF.

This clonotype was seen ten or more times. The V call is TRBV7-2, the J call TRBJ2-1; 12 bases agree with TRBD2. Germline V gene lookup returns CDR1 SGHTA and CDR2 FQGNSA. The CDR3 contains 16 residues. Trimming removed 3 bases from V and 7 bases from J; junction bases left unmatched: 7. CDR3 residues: CASSFLTSGSKNEQFF. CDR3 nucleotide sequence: TGTGCCAGCAGCTTCCTGACTAGCGGGAGCAAGAATGAGCAGTTCTTC.

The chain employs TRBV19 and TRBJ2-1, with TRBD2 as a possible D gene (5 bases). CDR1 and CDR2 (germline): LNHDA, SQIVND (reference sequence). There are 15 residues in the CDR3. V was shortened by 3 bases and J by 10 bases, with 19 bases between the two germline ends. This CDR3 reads CASSISGRESQEQFF. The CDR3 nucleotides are TGTGCCAGTAGTATTTCGGGAAGGGAGAGTCAGGAGCAGTTCTTC.

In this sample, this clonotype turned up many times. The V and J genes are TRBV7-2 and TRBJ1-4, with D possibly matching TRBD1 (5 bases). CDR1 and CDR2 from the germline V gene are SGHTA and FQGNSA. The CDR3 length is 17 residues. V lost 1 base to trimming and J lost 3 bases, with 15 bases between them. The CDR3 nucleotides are TGTGCCAGCAGCTTAGGTCCGAGACGGGACCCTAATGAAAAACTGTTTTTT. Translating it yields CASSLGPRRDPNEKLFF.

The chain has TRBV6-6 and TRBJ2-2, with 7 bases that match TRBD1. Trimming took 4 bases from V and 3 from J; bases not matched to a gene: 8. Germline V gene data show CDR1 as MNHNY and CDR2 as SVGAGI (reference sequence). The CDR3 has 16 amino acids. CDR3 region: CASSWADRVDTGELFF. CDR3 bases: TGTGCCAGCAGTTGGGCAGACAGGGTTGACACCGGGGAGCTGTTTTTT.